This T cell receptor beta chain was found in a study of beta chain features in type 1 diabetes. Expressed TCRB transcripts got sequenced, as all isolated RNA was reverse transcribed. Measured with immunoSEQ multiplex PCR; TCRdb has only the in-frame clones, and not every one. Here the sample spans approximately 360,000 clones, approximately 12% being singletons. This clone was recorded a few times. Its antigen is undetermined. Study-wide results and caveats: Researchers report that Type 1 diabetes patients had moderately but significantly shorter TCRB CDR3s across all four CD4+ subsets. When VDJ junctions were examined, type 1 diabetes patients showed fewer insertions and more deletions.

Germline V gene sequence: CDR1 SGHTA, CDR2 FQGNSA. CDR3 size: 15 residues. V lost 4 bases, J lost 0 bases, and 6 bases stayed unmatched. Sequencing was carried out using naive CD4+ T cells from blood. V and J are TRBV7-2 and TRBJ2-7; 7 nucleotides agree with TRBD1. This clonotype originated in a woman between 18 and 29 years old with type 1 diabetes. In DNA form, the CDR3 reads TGTGCCAGCAGCTCCGGGACAGCCCGCTCCTACGAGCAGTACTTC. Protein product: CASSSGTARSYEQYF.